This T cell receptor (beta chain) came from a study of vaccination and CD4 T cells after COVID-19. In the study overall: Once diagnosed, patients had post-COVID samples drawn a median approximately 99 days later (range 35 to 161). For control cultures, the treatment was a CEFX pool, an HIV-1 Nef pool, or no peptide. Study findings and constraints: 304 of 307 vaccine-specific clones from convalescent patients were spike mono-reactive.

The Oncomine TCR Beta short-read assay was what sequenced the DNA obtained from cultured CD4+ T cells. Genomic DNA was isolated from CD4+ T cells that had been cultured. MiXCR, run by TCRdb on the PCR reads, gives a single entry per CDR3 protein. The data hold about 20,000 distinct CDR3 sequences, with around four fifths observed a single time. Specified treatment: roughly 10-day PBMC culture with coronavirus spike peptide pools or control peptides (ViraFEST assay). On this clonotype itself: The antigen is unknown.

The sample was CD4+ T cells from blood, cultured in vitro, taken after SARS-CoV-2 vaccination. The source of this sequence is a human donor who received a COVID-19 vaccine.

CDR3 residues: CASSSQYSTGGIQDTQYF. As DNA, the CDR3 is TGTGCCAGCAGCTCGCAATACTCTACAGGGGGGATTCAAGATACGCAGTATTTT. The rearrangement uses TRBV7-8 and TRBJ2-3; 8 nucleotides match TRBD1. This CDR3 contains 18 residues. V dropped 4 bases and J dropped 5; count of bases not matched to a gene: 17. Germline V lookup: CDR1 SGHVS, CDR2 FQNEAQ.